This entry is about one T cell receptor beta chain. PCR primers comprised 60 Vbeta and 13 Jbeta primers. Clones were sequenced by immunoSEQ multiplex PCR, and TCRdb holds only the in-frame ones, with some missing. The top ten clones hold 1.8% of a sample with some 130,000 clones, roughly 10% of them seen once. This specimen comes from a study of cytomegalovirus exposure and HLA in healthy donors. This TCR came from a man aged 45-65 years in good health and CMV-seronegative. The specimen sequenced was PBMCs.

The CDR3 DNA is TGTGCCAGCAAGATAGACAGGGGGCAAGTGACTGAAGCTTTCTTT. Its translation is CASKIDRGQVTEAFF. The rearrangement links TRBV6-5 to TRBJ1-1; 10 positions match TRBD1. Trimming at V came to 7 bases and at J to 5 bases, leaving 10 bases not matched to a gene. The CDR3 sequence is 15 residues long. In germline, CDR1 is MNHEY, CDR2 SVGAGI.